These 26 T cell receptor beta chains were sequenced from one sample in a study of technical replicates of blood from a handful of donors. Method: immunoSEQ multiplex PCR; TCRdb's copy keeps in-frame clones and lacks some. The sample carries fewer than 100,000 clones, about 90% recorded once. Material: T cells isolated from PBMCs. Source of these receptors: a human donor in good health.

DNA of the CDR3: TGCGCCAGCAGTGACCCGGTGAAACCCTACGAGCAGTACTTC. It codes for CASSDPVKPYEQYF. The chain combines TRBV10-1 with TRBJ2-7; D unresolved. Germline V gene lookup returns CDR1 WNHNN and CDR2 SYGVQD (reference sequence). V dropped 3 bases and J dropped 2 bases, with 11 bases sitting between them. The CDR3 covers 14 residues.

The table lists this clone with a count of one. The V and J genes are TRBV25-1 and TRBJ2-3; a possible D gene is TRBD1 (5 bases). V dropped 4 bases and J dropped 2 bases, with 10 bases sitting between them. This CDR3 is built from 14 residues. Germline lookup yields CDR1 MGHDK and CDR2 SYGVNS. In nucleotides, the CDR3 is TGTGCCAGCAGTGGGAGACAGTTCACAGATACGCAGTATTTT. Encoded protein: CASSGRQFTDTQYF.

The V call is TRBV12-5, the J call TRBJ2-5; TRBD2 agrees at 8 bases. The CDR3 length is 16 residues. V lost 6 bases, J lost 1 base, and 10 bases stayed unmatched. Germline-derived CDR1 and CDR2 are LGHNT and FRNRAP. DNA of the CDR3: TGTGCTAGTGGAGGGGGACTAGGCGGGTTCCAAGAGACCCAGTACTTC. Translated: CASGGGLGGFQETQYF. Filled out from reference TRBV12-5 and TRBJ2-5, the complete variable domain reads DARVTQTPRHKVTEMGQEVTMRCQPILGHNTVFWYRQTMMQGLELLAYFRNRAPLDDSGMPKDRFSAEMPDATLATLKIQPSEPRDSAVYFCASGGGLGGFQETQYFGPGTRLLVL.

As DNA, the CDR3 is TGTGCCAGCAGCTTAGAATCGAATTCACCCCTCCACTTT. This codes for CASSLESNSPLHF. The V gene is TRBV11-3, the J gene TRBJ1-6, with D hard to call. The V end was cut by 0 bases, the J end by 7 bases, with 4 bases between. The CDR3 covers 13 residues. Germline V gives CDR1 SGHNT, CDR2 YENEEA.

The chain employs TRBV6-1 and TRBJ1-1; maybe TRBD1 (6 bases). Per the germline V gene, CDR1 is MNHNS and CDR2 is SASEGT. This CDR3 spans 15 amino acids. The V end was cut by 11 bases, the J end by 3 bases, with 22 bases between. The CDR3 coding sequence is TGTGCCGGAACACCACTCCCGGCAGGGGACACTGAAGCTTTCTTT. Its translation: CAGTPLPAGDTEAFF.

This chain joins TRBV5-1 and TRBJ2-3, with a weak D call TRBD1 (7 bases). V was trimmed by 4 bases and J by 12 bases, leaving 18 bases between them. Germline CDR1 SGHRS, CDR2 YFSETQ. This CDR3 region has 13 residues. This chain's CDR3 is CASSIGGGTHQYF. DNA of the CDR3: TGCGCCAGCAGCATAGGGGGCGGGACTCATCAGTATTTT. The complete variable domain, with remaining parts taken from reference TRBV5-1 and TRBJ2-3, reads KAGVTQTPRYLIKTRGQQVTLSCSPISGHRSVSWYQQTPGQGLQFLFEYFSETQRNKGNFPGRFSGRQFSNSRSEMNVSTLELGDSALYLCASSIGGGTHQYFGPGTRLTVL.

This clone was seen once. The rearrangement joins TRBV11-3 to TRBJ1-1; 7 bases agree with TRBD1. The CDR3 contains 17 residues. Germline trimming cut 3 bases from V and 1 base from J; bases unmatched to any gene: 11. Per the germline V gene, CDR1 is SGHNT and CDR2 is YENEEA. The CDR3 loop is CASSFGTATVPNTEAFF. CDR3 nucleotide sequence: TGTGCCAGCAGCTTTGGGACAGCTACCGTGCCGAACACTGAAGCTTTCTTT.

In its sample, this clone was seen a few times. The rearrangement uses TRBV27 and TRBJ1-1; no clear D. The CDR3 totals 13 residues. Looked up from germline, CDR1 is MNHEY and CDR2 is SMNVEV (reference sequence). Deletions cut 1 base from V and 4 bases from J, with 7 bases between. CDR3: CASSLYSGTEAFF. The CDR3 coding sequence is TGTGCCAGCAGTTTATACTCCGGCACTGAAGCTTTCTTT.

V is TRBV7-9 and J is TRBJ1-2; 9 bases fit TRBD1. The germline CDR1 and CDR2 sequences are SEHNR and FQNEAQ (reference sequence). This CDR3 has 13 residues. Trimming cost V 4 bases and J 8 bases; bases outside gene matches: 5. In nucleotides, the CDR3 is TGTGCCAGCAGCTACGGGACAGGGCTCGGCTACACCTTC. Translated, it gives CASSYGTGLGYTF.

This sequence joins TRBV2 and TRBJ2-2; D gene unclear. The ends were cut back, 8 bases at V and 0 bases at J, with 10 bases in the middle. From germline, CDR1 is SNHLY and CDR2 FYNNEI. The CDR3 spans 14 residues. CDR3 DNA: TGTGCCAGCGGGCAATCTTCGAACACCGGGGAGCTGTTTTTT. Its translation: CASGQSSNTGELFF.

The chain employs TRBV10-3 and TRBJ2-3; a possible D gene is TRBD2 (5 bases). Germline V gene sequence: CDR1 ENHRY, CDR2 SYGVKD. Trimming removed 10 bases from V and 7 bases from J, with 18 bases in between. The CDR3 runs to 13 residues. The CDR3 DNA reads TGTGCCACCAAAGAAGCGGCGAAGAATACGCAGTATTTT. It specifies CATKEAAKNTQYF.

This clone was seen just once. The chain employs TRBV7-2 and TRBJ1-5; TRBD1 matches at 8 bases. Losses at the gene ends were 3 bases for V and 5 bases for J; bases not matched to a gene: 6. Per germline, CDR1 SGHTA and CDR2 FQGNSA. This CDR3 has 15 amino acids. CDR3 in amino acids: CASSFVGTGYQPQHF. CDR3 DNA sequence: TGTGCCAGCAGCTTCGTGGGGACAGGATATCAGCCCCAGCATTTT.

This clone was detected once. The J gene is TRBJ2-7, the V gene TRBV7-8; 8 bases are shared with TRBD1. J was trimmed by 3 bases and V by 3 bases; bases with no gene match: 7. The CDR3 runs to 15 residues. CDR1 SGHVS and CDR2 FQNEAQ come from the germline V gene. The CDR3 spells CASSLADRALYEQYF. The DNA of the CDR3 is TGTGCCAGCAGCTTGGCGGACAGGGCCCTCTACGAGCAGTACTTC.

J is TRBJ1-5 and V is TRBV27; 7 bases align to TRBD1. V shed 0 bases, J shed 7 bases, and the junction held 6 bases outside the gene matches. The CDR3 is 15 residues long. CDR1 MNHEY and CDR2 SMNVEV come from the germline V gene (reference sequence). The CDR3 DNA sequence: TGTGCCAGCAGTTTATCCCTAGGGGGCCGGCAGCCCCAGCATTTT. Translating it yields CASSLSLGGRQPQHF.

The chain recombines TRBV4-1 with TRBJ2-1, with TRBD2 matching 15 bases. The V and J ends lost 4 bases and 5 bases, in that order; junction bases with no gene match: 0. Germline V gene lookup returns CDR1 MGHRA and CDR2 YSYEKL. The CDR3 is 15 amino acids. The CDR3 DNA reads as TGCGCCAGCAGCCGGACTAGCGGGGGGGACAATGAGCAGTTCTTC. It is translated as CASSRTSGGDNEQFF.

The chain combines TRBV7-9 with TRBJ2-1; TRBD2 matches at 9 bases. CDR1 and CDR2 from the germline V gene are SEHNR and FQNEAQ (reference sequence). V trimming: 5 bases; J trimming: 5 bases; junction bases outside the gene matches: 10. CDR3 length equals 16 residues. CDR3 nucleotide sequence: TGTGCCAGCAGCCTAGATAGCGGGGGAGGTCACAATGAGCAGTTCTTC. Translation gives CASSLDSGGGHNEQFF.

The genes are TRBV2 and TRBJ2-3, with 10 bases aligning to TRBD2. CDR3 length equals 16 residues. Losses at the gene ends were 6 bases for V and 1 base for J; bases not matched to a gene: 7. Germline V lookup: CDR1 SNHLY, CDR2 FYNNEI. CDR3 in DNA: TGTGCCAGCAGACGCCCAGCGGGAGGGCGCACAGATACGCAGTATTTT. As protein: CASRRPAGGRTDTQYF.

The gene calls are TRBV10-3 and TRBJ2-7; D may be TRBD1 (5 bases). This CDR3 contains 14 residues. Trimming removed 7 bases at V and 0 bases at J, with 13 bases between. Germline V lookup: CDR1 ENHRY, CDR2 SYGVKD. Written as DNA, the CDR3 is TGTGCCATCACCGTGCAGGGAAGCTCCTACGAGCAGTACTTC. Protein product: CAITVQGSSYEQYF.

J is TRBJ2-1 and V is TRBV19; 9 nucleotides align to TRBD2. The J segment lost 4 bases and the V segment lost 5 bases, leaving 12 bases of the junction unmatched. The CDR3 runs to 17 residues. Germline V lookup: CDR1 LNHDA, CDR2 SQIVND (reference sequence). The CDR3 DNA reads TGTGCCAGTAGTGTAGCGGGAGTCCCAATCGCGTACAATGAGCAGTTCTTC. Encoded protein: CASSVAGVPIAYNEQFF.

CDR3 loop: CASSPGQGVYEQYF. CDR3 bases: TGTGCCAGCAGTCCGGGACAGGGGGTTTACGAGCAGTACTTC. This chain joins TRBV6-5 and TRBJ2-7; TRBD1 matches at 11 bases. The germline CDR1 and CDR2 sequences are MNHEY and SVGAGI. This CDR3 has 14 amino acids. V lost 5 bases, J lost 4 bases, and 4 bases stayed unmatched.

The rearrangement links TRBV18 to TRBJ2-7, with unresolved D. Trimming stripped 2 bases from V and 1 base from J, with 6 bases between. Germline CDR1 and CDR2: KGHSH and LQKENI. The CDR3 consists of 13 residues. CDR3 nucleotide sequence: TGTGCCAGCTCACCAACAGATTCCTACGAGCAGTACTTC. Translated, it gives CASSPTDSYEQYF.

V usage is TRBV4-1 and J usage is TRBJ1-3; D not resolved. The germline V and J ends were trimmed by 2 bases and 0 bases, with 11 bases remaining between them. The CDR3 contains 16 residues. CDR1 and CDR2 (germline): MGHRA, YSYEKL. The CDR3 region is CASSQNSQSSGNTIYF. CDR3 in DNA: TGCGCCAGCAGCCAAAACAGTCAGAGCTCTGGAAACACCATATATTTT.

This clone was detected only once. The chain couples TRBV12-2 to TRBJ2-3; TRBD1, as called in the table, went unchecked against the DNA. TRBV12-2 is a pseudogene. The CDR3 totals 17 residues. The CDR3 protein is CASRETDPTGNTDTQYF. CDR3 sequence (DNA): TGTGCAAGTCGCGAGACGGATCCGACAGGTAACACAGATACGCAGTATTTT.

The CDR3 region is CASQPGTSTGELFF. The CDR3 bases are TGTGCCAGTCAGCCCGGGACATCGACCGGGGAGCTGTTTTTT. The chain employs TRBV19 and TRBJ2-2; a possible D gene is TRBD1 (6 bases). Germline CDR1 is LNHDA and CDR2 is SQIVND (reference sequence). V shed 8 bases and J shed 5 bases, with 15 bases lying between them. This CDR3 contains 14 residues.

This rearrangement joins TRBV5-1 to TRBJ1-2, with 9 nucleotides matching TRBD1. The CDR3 totals 13 residues. The V segment lost 0 bases and the J segment 6 bases; nucleotides outside the gene matches: 0. Per the germline V gene, CDR1 is SGHRS and CDR2 is YFSETQ. The CDR3 here is CASSLGQGDGYTF. The CDR3 DNA follows: TGCGCCAGCAGCTTGGGACAGGGGGATGGCTACACCTTC.

V is TRBV6-1 and J is TRBJ1-5; possibly TRBD1 for D (5 bases). V was pared by 8 bases and J by 6 bases, with 11 bases between. This CDR3 is built from 12 residues. Germline V gene data show CDR1 as MNHNS and CDR2 as SASEGT. This CDR3 is CASSGSFQPQHF. The CDR3 DNA follows: TGTGCCAGCTCAGGGTCGTTTCAGCCCCAGCATTTT.